The rows below give T cell receptor beta chains drawn from one sample of a study of T cell responses to AZD1222 COVID-19 vaccine. TCRdb's table, derived via immunoSEQ multiplex PCR, lists solely in-frame clones and lacks some. The sample lists 150,000 or so clones; 75% to 95% were seen once. Specimen: peripheral blood, collected on day 0 of AZD1222 vaccination. These receptors all stem from an adult in good health. Each CDR3 is given with its conserved first and last residue. D genes are given only for firm matches. Clone size is given for some rows only: seen once, a few or many times, or a class if the clone is expanded.

CDR3 DNA: TGTGCCAGTCACGTGCGGGTTAGCTCCTATAATTCACCCCTCCACTTT
CDR3 protein: CASHVRVSSYNSPLHF
V gene: TRBV28
clone size: -
D gene: -
J gene: TRBJ1-6

CDR3 DNA: TGCGCCAGCAGCCAAGATCCTTACAATGAGCAGTTCTTC
CDR3 protein: CASSQDPYNEQFF
V gene: TRBV4-1
clone size: -
D gene: -
J gene: TRBJ2-1

CDR3 DNA: TGCGCCAGCAGCTTGGCCCGGACTGGGACCTACGAGCAGTACTTC
CDR3 protein: CASSLARTGTYEQYF
V gene: TRBV5-1
clone size: -
D gene: -
J gene: TRBJ2-7

CDR3 DNA: TGTGCCAGCTCTATCTCCGCGCGAGGAAACACCATATATTTT
CDR3 protein: CASSISARGNTIYF
V gene: TRBV6-5
clone size: -
D gene: -
J gene: TRBJ1-3

CDR3 DNA: TGCGCCAGCAGCCGGGACAGCAATAATGAAAAACTGTTTTTT
CDR3 protein: CASSRDSNNEKLFF
V gene: TRBV5-1
clone size: -
D gene: TRBD1
J gene: TRBJ1-4

CDR3 DNA: TGTGCCAGCAACACGAAGGAGCCCCAGCATTTT
CDR3 protein: CASNTKEPQHF
V gene: TRBV6-9
clone size: -
D gene: -
J gene: TRBJ1-5

CDR3 DNA: TGTGCCAGTAAGGAGTCCCTCGGGGATAATTCACCCCTCCACTTT
CDR3 protein: CASKESLGDNSPLHF
V gene: TRBV19
clone size: -
D gene: -
J gene: TRBJ1-6

CDR3 DNA: TGTGCCAGCAGCTTAGCGTCGCAGGGCCAACCTAATTCACCCCTCCACTTT
CDR3 protein: CASSLASQGQPNSPLHF
V gene: TRBV7-8
clone size: few
D gene: -
J gene: TRBJ1-6

CDR3 DNA: TGTGCCAGCAGCTTAGCGCTAACGGGCCAAGCGGGCACAGATACGCAGTATTTT
CDR3 protein: CASSLALTGQAGTDTQYF
V gene: TRBV7-2
clone size: -
D gene: -
J gene: TRBJ2-3

CDR3 DNA: TGTGCCAGCAGCGCACCCATAGGGACCCCCAATCAGCCCCAGCATTTT
CDR3 protein: CASSAPIGTPNQPQHF
V gene: TRBV6-2/TRBV6-3
clone size: -
D gene: -
J gene: TRBJ1-5

CDR3 DNA: TGTGCCAGCAGTGACGGGTCAGGGGGCACAGATACGCAGTATTTT
CDR3 protein: CASSDGSGGTDTQYF
V gene: TRBV6-4
clone size: few
D gene: -
J gene: TRBJ2-3

CDR3 DNA: TGTGCCAGCAGTGAGTTTTACGAGCAGTACTTC
CDR3 protein: CASSEFYEQYF
V gene: TRBV2
clone size: -
D gene: -
J gene: TRBJ2-7

CDR3 DNA: TGTGCCAGCAGATTCTACAGGGACTATAATTCACCCCTCCACTTT
CDR3 protein: CASRFYRDYNSPLHF
V gene: TRBV27
clone size: few
D gene: -
J gene: TRBJ1-6

CDR3 DNA: TGTGCCAGCAGTTACTCGAATATCGTGTTCGGCTATGGCTACACCTTC
CDR3 protein: CASSYSNIVFGYGYTF
V gene: TRBV6-5
clone size: -
D gene: -
J gene: TRBJ1-2

CDR3 DNA: TGTGCCACCAGTGATGCCGGGACAGCTGGAAACACCATATATTTT
CDR3 protein: CATSDAGTAGNTIYF
V gene: TRBV24-1
clone size: -
D gene: TRBD1
J gene: TRBJ1-3

CDR3 DNA: TGTGCCAGCAGTCGGACCGGGACAGTTAACTCTGGAAACACCATATATTTT
CDR3 protein: CASSRTGTVNSGNTIYF
V gene: TRBV6-6
clone size: -
D gene: TRBD1
J gene: TRBJ1-3

CDR3 DNA: TGTGCCATCAGGACGAATCCCCGGACCTACGAGCAGTACTTC
CDR3 protein: CAIRTNPRTYEQYF
V gene: TRBV10-3
clone size: -
D gene: -
J gene: TRBJ2-7

CDR3 DNA: TGTGCCAGCAGTGAACGGTGGGACACTGAAGCTTTCTTT
CDR3 protein: CASSERWDTEAFF
V gene: TRBV2
clone size: -
D gene: -
J gene: TRBJ1-1

CDR3 DNA: TGCGCCAGCAGCCAAGACAGGACAGGGGTGAAGCGCTATGGCTACACCTTC
CDR3 protein: CASSQDRTGVKRYGYTF
V gene: TRBV4-3
clone size: -
D gene: TRBD1
J gene: TRBJ1-2

CDR3 DNA: TGTGCCAGCAGTTACGTCGGCGGCCCCTACGAGCAGTACTTC
CDR3 protein: CASSYVGGPYEQYF
V gene: TRBV6-2/TRBV6-3
clone size: -
D gene: -
J gene: TRBJ2-7

CDR3 DNA: TGTGCCACCAGCAGAGATGAGGCATATAATTCACCCCTCCACTTT
CDR3 protein: CATSRDEAYNSPLHF
V gene: TRBV15
clone size: -
D gene: -
J gene: TRBJ1-6

CDR3 DNA: TGTGCCAGCAGGGAGGGCCTGGTGAACACTGAAGCTTTCTTT
CDR3 protein: CASREGLVNTEAFF
V gene: TRBV2
clone size: -
D gene: -
J gene: TRBJ1-1

CDR3 DNA: TGTGCCAGCAGCTTCGGGGGGGACTCCATGGGGACCGGGGAGCTGTTTTTT
CDR3 protein: CASSFGGDSMGTGELFF
V gene: TRBV11-2
clone size: -
D gene: TRBD2
J gene: TRBJ2-2

CDR3 DNA: TGTGCCAGCAGTACTCGGGACAGGGGGCAGTCCTACGAGCAGTACTTC
CDR3 protein: CASSTRDRGQSYEQYF
V gene: TRBV28
clone size: -
D gene: TRBD1
J gene: TRBJ2-7